Each of the 11 T cell receptor beta chains below was sequenced from the same sample in a study of blood T cell repertoires in COVID-19. Repertoires were generated with immunoSEQ multiplex PCR, while TCRdb's copy carries only in-frame clones and drops some. This sample has nearly 400,000 clones; roughly 90% occur once, and the top ten carry about 1.7%. Sequencing used PBMCs or T cells enriched from blood (not recorded which). All receptors derive from a woman aged 25-40 years who had recovered from COVID-19.

This clone occurred once. The chain links TRBV6-1 to TRBJ1-2, with 8 bases that match TRBD1. This CDR3 has 16 residues. The J segment lost 5 bases and the V segment lost 5 bases, leaving 13 bases of the junction unmatched. Germline V lookup: CDR1 MNHNS, CDR2 SASEGT. CDR3 sequence: CASSKVRSGQGYGYTF. CDR3 coding DNA: TGTGCCAGCAGTAAAGTTAGGAGCGGACAGGGATATGGCTACACCTTC.

The chain couples TRBV19 to TRBJ2-5; 12 positions agree with TRBD2. The CDR3 is 15 amino acids. The junction had 1 base not matched to a gene; V was cut back by 3 bases and J by 2 bases. CDR1 and CDR2 (germline): LNHDA, SQIVND (reference sequence). The CDR3 reads CASSMLAGGQETQYF. The DNA for the CDR3 is TGTGCCAGTAGTATGCTAGCGGGGGGGCAAGAGACCCAGTACTTC.

This clone appeared once. This chain uses TRBV7-9 with TRBJ1-1; D ambiguous. The CDR3 extends over 15 amino acids. Germline values: CDR1 SEHNR, CDR2 FQNEAQ (reference sequence). V dropped 4 bases and J dropped 4 bases, with 16 bases sitting between them. The CDR3 DNA is TGTGCCAGCAGCTCCCCCGCCGGGGAGGGCACTGAAGCTTTCTTT. This sequence encodes CASSSPAGEGTEAFF.

The J gene is TRBJ2-5, the V gene TRBV18, with TRBD1 matching over 8 bases. V gave up 6 bases and J gave up 2 bases; unmatched junction bases: 8. CDR3 size: 15 residues. In germline, CDR1 is KGHSH, CDR2 LQKENI. In DNA, the CDR3 is TGTGCCAGCTCCCCTGGGACAGGTATACAAGAGACCCAGTACTTC. Translation: CASSPGTGIQETQYF.

The CDR3 region has the DNA TGTGCCAGCAGCTTAGAAGGGGACACTGAAGCTTTCTTT. Translated: CASSLEGDTEAFF. The chain joins TRBV11-3 to TRBJ1-1; D is possibly TRBD1 (5 bases). The CDR3 is 13 amino acids. V lost 0 bases and J lost 3, with 5 bases in between. Germline CDR1 is SGHNT and CDR2 is YENEEA.

The chain links TRBV30 to TRBJ2-7, with TRBD2 identical over 7 bases. The germline gives CDR1 GTSNPN, CDR2 SVGIG (reference sequence). With 4 bases clipped from V and 9 bases from J, the junction kept 15 bases outside the gene matches. CDR3 size: 14 residues. The chain's CDR3 is CAWTQTGGTLGQYF. The CDR3 DNA reads TGTGCCTGGACTCAAACGGGAGGCACTCTTGGGCAGTACTTC.

The chain recombines TRBV12-3 or TRBV12-4 with TRBJ1-1; D call uncertain. V was cut by 3 bases and J by 7 bases, with 9 bases left in between. This CDR3 spans 12 amino acids. CDR3 coding DNA: TGTGCCAGCAGTTTCATGCGACTTGAAGCTTTCTTT. It translates to CASSFMRLEAFF.

The V gene is TRBV9, the J gene TRBJ1-2; 9 bases are shared with TRBD1. CDR3 length: 13 residues. Per the germline V gene, CDR1 is SGDLS and CDR2 is YYNGEE. With V trimmed by 4 bases and J by 10 bases, 8 bases remained unmatched. The CDR3 nucleotides are TGTGCCAGCAGCTTCGGACAGGGGTTCGACTACACCTTC. Encoded protein: CASSFGQGFDYTF.

The CDR3 coding sequence is TGTGCCAGCAGTGAAAACCTAGCGGGGGGGCGTAGAAATGAGCAGTTCTTC. Translated, it gives CASSENLAGGRRNEQFF. The chain joins TRBV6-1 to TRBJ2-1; 12 bases match TRBD2. The CDR3 runs 17 residues. With 2 bases clipped from V and 7 bases from J, the junction kept 9 bases outside the gene matches. Germline V gene lookup returns CDR1 MNHNS and CDR2 SASEGT.

The genes are TRBV7-2 and TRBJ2-5; 9 positions match TRBD2. The germline V gene has CDR1 SGHTA and CDR2 FQGNSA. The CDR3 length is 18 residues. After removal of 5 bases from V and 0 bases from J, the junction contained 13 bases not matched to a gene. The CDR3 sequence: CASSPGTSRPPYQETQYF. In nucleotides, the CDR3 is TGTGCCAGCAGCCCCGGGACTAGCCGCCCCCCGTACCAAGAGACCCAGTACTTC.

The V gene is TRBV10-3, the J gene TRBJ1-6; D gene ambiguous. CDR3 length: 13 amino acids. Deletions cut 4 bases from V and 8 bases from J, with 9 bases between. Germline CDR1 ENHRY, CDR2 SYGVKD. CDR3 sequence reads: CAISASPDSPLHF. The CDR3 bases are TGTGCCATCAGTGCCTCACCAGATTCACCCCTCCACTTT.